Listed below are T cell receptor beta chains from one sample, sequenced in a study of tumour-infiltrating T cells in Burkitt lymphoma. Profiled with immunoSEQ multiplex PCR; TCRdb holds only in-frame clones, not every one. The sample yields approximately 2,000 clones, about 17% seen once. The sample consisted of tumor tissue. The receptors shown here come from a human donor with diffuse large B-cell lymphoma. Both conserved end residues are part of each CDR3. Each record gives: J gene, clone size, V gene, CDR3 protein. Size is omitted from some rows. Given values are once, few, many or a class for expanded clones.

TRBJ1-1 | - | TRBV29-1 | CSVGQGGSEAFF
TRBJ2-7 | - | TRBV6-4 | CASIPPGQFSYEQYF
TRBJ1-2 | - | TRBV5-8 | CASSPALAGDYGYTF
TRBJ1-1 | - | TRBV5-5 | CASVGTTVAEAFF
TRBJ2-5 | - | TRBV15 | CATSRQGADRETQYF
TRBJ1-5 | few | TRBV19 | CASSVPLSNQPQHF
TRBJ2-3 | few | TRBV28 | CASSLGTGGPTDTQYF
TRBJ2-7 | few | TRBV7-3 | CASSSGGKWDEQYF
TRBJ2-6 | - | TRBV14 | CASSPSPPGVRSGANVLTF
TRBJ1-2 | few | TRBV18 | CASSPRDRGSGYTF
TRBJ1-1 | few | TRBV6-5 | CASSYWEGGTEAFF
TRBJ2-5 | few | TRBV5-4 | CASSLKNIKYPPGETQYF
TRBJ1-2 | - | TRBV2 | CASTAWDGYTF
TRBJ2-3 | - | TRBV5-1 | CASSLGGQTFTDTQYF
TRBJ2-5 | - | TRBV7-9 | CASSLRGQETQYF
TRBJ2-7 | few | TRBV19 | CASSPQIRVPPGYEQYF
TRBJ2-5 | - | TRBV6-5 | CASRLAVGSETQYF
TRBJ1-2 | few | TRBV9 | CASSPRTGGNYGYTF
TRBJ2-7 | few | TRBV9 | CASSAWGTGDDEQYF
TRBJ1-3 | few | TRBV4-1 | CASSVGDSGNTIYF
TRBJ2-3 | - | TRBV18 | CASSPARGYTDTQYF
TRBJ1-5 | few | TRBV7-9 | CASSKTGEHQPQHF
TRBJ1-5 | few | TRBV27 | CASSLRGNQPQHF
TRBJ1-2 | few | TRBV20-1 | CRIGPTAGYTF
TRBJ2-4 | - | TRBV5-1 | CASSPGLENIQYF
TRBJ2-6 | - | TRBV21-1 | CASSNPQSSGANVLTF
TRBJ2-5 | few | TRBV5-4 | CASSPQSRVETQYF
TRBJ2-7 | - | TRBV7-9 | CASTRGPEQYF
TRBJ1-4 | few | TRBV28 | CASSWDRENEKLFF
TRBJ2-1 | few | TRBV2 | CASSPQWGTSGGVYNEQFF
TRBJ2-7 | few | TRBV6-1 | CASSEARLAGDEQYF
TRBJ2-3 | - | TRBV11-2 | CASSLASSVSTDTQYF
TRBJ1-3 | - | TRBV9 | CASSDTLRGTGNTIYF
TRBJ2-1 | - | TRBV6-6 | CASSYGGLNEQFF
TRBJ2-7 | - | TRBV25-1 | CASPQWRGEEQYF
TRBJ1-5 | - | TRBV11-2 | CASSLDRDRPQHF
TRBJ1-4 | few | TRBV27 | CASSLSQGANEKLFF
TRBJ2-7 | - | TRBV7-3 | CASSLFGGTAYEQYF